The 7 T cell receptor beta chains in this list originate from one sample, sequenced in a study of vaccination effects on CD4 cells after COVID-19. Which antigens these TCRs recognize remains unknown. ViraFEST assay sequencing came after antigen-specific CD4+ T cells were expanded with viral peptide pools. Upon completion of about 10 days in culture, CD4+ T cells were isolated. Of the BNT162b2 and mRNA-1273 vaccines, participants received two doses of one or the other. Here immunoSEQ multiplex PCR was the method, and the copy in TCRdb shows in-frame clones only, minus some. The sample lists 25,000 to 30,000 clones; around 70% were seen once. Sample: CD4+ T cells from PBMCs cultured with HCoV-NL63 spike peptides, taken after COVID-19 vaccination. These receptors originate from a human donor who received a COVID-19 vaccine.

CDR3 amino acids: CASSPTRMTGLETQYF. The CDR3, as DNA: TGTGCCAGCTCACCCACGAGGATGACAGGGTTGGAGACCCAGTACTTC. The chain is built from TRBV18 and TRBJ2-5; 7 positions agree with TRBD1. J gave up 5 bases and V 3 bases, and 12 bases lay outside the gene matches. There are 16 residues in the CDR3. From germline, CDR1 is KGHSH and CDR2 LQKENI.

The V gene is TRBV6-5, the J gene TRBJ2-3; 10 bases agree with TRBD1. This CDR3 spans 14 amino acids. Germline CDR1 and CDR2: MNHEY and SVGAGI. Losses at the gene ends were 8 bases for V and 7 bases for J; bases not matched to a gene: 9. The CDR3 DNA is TGTGCCAGCTCGGGACAGGGGATTTTGAATACGCAGTATTTT. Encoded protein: CASSGQGILNTQYF.

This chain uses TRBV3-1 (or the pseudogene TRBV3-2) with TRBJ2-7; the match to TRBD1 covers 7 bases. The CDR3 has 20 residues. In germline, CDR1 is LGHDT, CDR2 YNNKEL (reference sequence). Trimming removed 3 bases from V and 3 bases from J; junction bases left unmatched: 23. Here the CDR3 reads CASSHFPWATGHRTNYEQYF. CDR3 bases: TGTGCCAGCAGCCATTTTCCGTGGGCGACAGGGCACCGAACTAACTACGAGCAGTACTTC.

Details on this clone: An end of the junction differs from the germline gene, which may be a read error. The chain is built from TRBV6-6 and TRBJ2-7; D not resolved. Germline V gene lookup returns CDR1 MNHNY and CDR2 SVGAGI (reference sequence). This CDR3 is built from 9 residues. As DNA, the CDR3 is TGTGCCAGCGGTTACGAGCAGTACTTC. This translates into CASGYEQYF.

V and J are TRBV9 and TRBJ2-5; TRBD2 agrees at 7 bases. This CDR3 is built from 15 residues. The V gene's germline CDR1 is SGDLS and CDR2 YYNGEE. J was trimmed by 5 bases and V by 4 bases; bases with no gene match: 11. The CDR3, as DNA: TGTGCCAGCAGCACCAGTCTAGCGGTTCGGGAGACCCAGTACTTC. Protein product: CASSTSLAVRETQYF.

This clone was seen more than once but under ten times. CDR3 protein: CSVGQQGYEQFF. CDR3 in DNA: TGCAGCGTTGGGCAACAGGGATACGAGCAGTTCTTC. The chain carries TRBV29-1 and TRBJ2-1; a possible D gene is TRBD1 (6 bases). The CDR3 consists of 12 residues. Deletions cut 4 bases from V and 10 bases from J, with 14 bases between. Germline lookup yields CDR1 SQVTM and CDR2 ANQGSEA.

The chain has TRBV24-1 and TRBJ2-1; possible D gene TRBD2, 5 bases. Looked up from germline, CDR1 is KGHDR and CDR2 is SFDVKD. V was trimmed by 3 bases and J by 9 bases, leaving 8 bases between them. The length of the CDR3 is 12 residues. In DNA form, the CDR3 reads TGTGCCACCAGTGATCGGAGGCGTGAGCAGTTCTTC. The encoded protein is CATSDRRREQFF.